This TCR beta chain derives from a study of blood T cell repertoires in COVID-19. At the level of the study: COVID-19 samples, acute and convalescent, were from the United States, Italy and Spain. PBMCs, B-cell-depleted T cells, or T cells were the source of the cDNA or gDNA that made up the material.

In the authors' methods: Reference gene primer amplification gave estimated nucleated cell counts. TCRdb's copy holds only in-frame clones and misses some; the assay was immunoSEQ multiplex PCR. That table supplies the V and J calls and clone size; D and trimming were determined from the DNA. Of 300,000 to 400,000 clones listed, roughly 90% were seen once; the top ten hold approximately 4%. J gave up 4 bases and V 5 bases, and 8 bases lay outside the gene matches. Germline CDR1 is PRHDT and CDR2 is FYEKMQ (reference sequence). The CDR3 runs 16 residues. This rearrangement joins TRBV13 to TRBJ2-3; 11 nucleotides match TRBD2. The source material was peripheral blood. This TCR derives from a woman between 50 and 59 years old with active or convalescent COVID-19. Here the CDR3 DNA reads TGTGCCAGCAGCCCTTCTCCGGGACTAGCGGCAGATACGCAGTATTTT. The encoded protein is CASSPSPGLAADTQYF.